Each of the 5 T cell receptor beta chains below was sequenced from the same sample in a study of T cell responses to AZD1222 COVID-19 vaccine. The method was immunoSEQ multiplex PCR; TCRdb's version includes in-frame clones alone and lacks a portion of them. This table holds 130,000 to 150,000 clones, around 86% found once. Sample: peripheral blood, taken on day 0 of MenACWY control vaccination. These receptors were collected from an adult in good health.

This clone was detected many times. The same CDR3 is also encoded by other DNA sequences in this sample. The chain is built from TRBV6-5 and TRBJ1-3; unclear D gene. Germline lookup yields CDR1 MNHEY and CDR2 SVGAGI. CDR3 length equals 14 residues. V was trimmed by 2 bases and J by 2 bases, leaving 7 bases between them. DNA of the CDR3: TGTGCCAGCAGTTACGGCAGAGCTGGAAACACCATATATTTT. This translates into CASSYGRAGNTIYF.

The V call is TRBV5-6, the J call TRBJ2-1, with D unclear. Germline V CDR1 and CDR2: SGHDT, YYEEEE. This CDR3 comprises 16 residues. Trimming removed 1 base at V and 10 bases at J, with 21 bases between. CDR3 region: CASSLSSQLGLKEQFF. DNA for the CDR3: TGTGCCAGCAGCTTGAGTAGCCAGCTAGGTCTAAAGGAGCAGTTCTTC.

This chain connects TRBV28 to TRBJ1-1; TRBD1 matches 7 bases. The CDR3 runs to 12 residues. Germline values: CDR1 MDHEN, CDR2 SYDVKM. Unmatched junction bases numbered 4, after V lost 3 bases and J lost 9 bases. The CDR3 nucleotides read TGTGCCAGCAGTTTCCCAGGGGGGAAAGCTTTCTTT. This translates into CASSFPGGKAFF.

CDR3 sequence (DNA): TGTGCCAGCAGTTTAGACAGGGGGAAAGGCTACACCTTC. This sequence encodes CASSLDRGKGYTF. This chain connects TRBV12-3 or TRBV12-4 to TRBJ1-2; TRBD1 matches 8 bases. This CDR3 spans 13 amino acids. V trimming: 1 base; J trimming: 8 bases; junction bases outside the gene matches: 3.

The chain joins TRBV7-9 to TRBJ1-2; possible D gene TRBD1, 6 bases. V dropped 5 bases and J dropped 4 bases, with 17 bases sitting between them. Germline loops: CDR1 SEHNR, CDR2 FQNEAQ (reference sequence). This CDR3 has 15 residues. This chain's CDR3 is CASSPGQPEPYGYTF. The CDR3 region has the DNA TGTGCCAGCAGCCCCGGACAGCCAGAACCCTATGGCTACACCTTC.